Below are 10 T cell receptor beta chains sequenced from a single sample in a study of regulatory T cells in long-lasting Graves disease. As for time point: newly diagnosed GD, antithyroid drugs for less than 3 months. Following extraction of RNA from PBMCs, that RNA was used to make the TCR library. CDR3-region Arm-PCR and iRepertoire HTBI primers produced the TCR beta libraries. TCRdb recomputed calls from the multiplex PCR reads with MiXCR, one row per CDR3 protein. The sample records 400,000 to 500,000 distinct CDR3 sequences, under 15% being singletons. Separately, the same data were catalogued under a study of T cells in Graves' hyperthyroidism and ophthalmopathy.

The sample consisted of peripheral blood mononuclear cells (PBMCs), taken at new diagnosis, from a patient treated with antithyroid drugs. These TCRs come from a woman under 40 with Graves disease.

The chain has TRBV18 and TRBJ1-2; D possibly corresponds to TRBD1 (6 bases). The CDR3 is 13 residues long. The germline V gene has CDR1 KGHSH and CDR2 LQKENI. With 10 bases removed from V and 7 bases from J, the gap between germline ends came to 19 bases. The DNA of the CDR3 is TGTGCCACCCTGGACAGAGTCTTTGGTGGCTACACCTTC. Translating it yields CATLDRVFGGYTF.

Many counts were recorded for this clonotype. The J gene is TRBJ1-6, the V gene TRBV28, with 10 bases aligning to TRBD1. The CDR3 consists of 16 residues. CDR1 is MDHEN, CDR2 SYDVKM, per germline. V trimming: 3 bases; J trimming: 7 bases; junction bases outside the gene matches: 6. The chain's CDR3 is CASSLRQGAANSPLHF. DNA for the CDR3: TGTGCCAGCAGTTTGAGACAGGGGGCGGCAAATTCACCCCTCCACTTT. Together with reference TRBV28 and TRBJ1-6, the CDR3 gives the full variable domain: DVKVTQSSRYLVKRTGEKVFLECVQDMDHENMFWYRQDPGLGLRLIYFSYDVKMKEKGDIPEGYSVSREKKERFSLILESASTNQTSMYLCASSLRQGAANSPLHFGNGTRLTVT.

Many counts were recorded for this clonotype. This chain connects TRBV7-9 to TRBJ2-1, with a possible D match to TRBD1 (5 bases). This CDR3 is 14 amino acids long. Germline V lookup: CDR1 SEHNR, CDR2 FQNEAQ (reference sequence). The V gene lost 5 bases and the J gene lost 4 bases, with 12 bases spanning the gap. This CDR3 reads CASSRDSPYNEQFF. The CDR3 nucleotides are TGTGCCAGCAGCCGAGACAGCCCATACAATGAGCAGTTCTTC.

Many counts were recorded for this clonotype. V is TRBV12-3 or TRBV12-4 and J is TRBJ2-1, with TRBD2 matching 10 bases. With V trimmed by 6 bases and J by 7 bases, 9 bases remained unmatched. The CDR3 consists of 15 residues. DNA of the CDR3: TGTGCCAGCAGCCCAGCTAGCGGGAGTTCTAATGAGCAGTTCTTC. This sequence encodes CASSPASGSSNEQFF.

This clonotype was detected ten times or more. The V call is TRBV25-1, the J call TRBJ2-3; the D gene is possibly TRBD2 (5 bases). The CDR3 sequence is 15 residues long. V was shortened by 0 bases and J by 4 bases, with 11 bases between the two germline ends. CDR1 is MGHDK and CDR2 is SYGVNS in the germline V gene. CDR3 nucleotides: TGTGCCAGCAGTGAATACCGTGGGAGTGCAGATACGCAGTATTTT. It is translated as CASSEYRGSADTQYF. Drawing the rest from reference TRBV25-1 and TRBJ2-3, the complete variable domain is EADIYQTPRYLVIGTGKKITLECSQTMGHDKMYWYQQDPGMELHLIHYSYGVNSTEKGDLSSESTVSRIRTEHFPLTLESARPSHTSQYLCASSEYRGSADTQYFGPGTRLTVL.

In its sample, this clonotype was seen many times. The V call is TRBV7-7, the J call TRBJ2-3; 7 bases are shared with TRBD1. In germline, CDR1 is SSHAT, CDR2 FNYEAQ (reference sequence). The J segment lost 0 bases and the V segment lost 5 bases, leaving 2 bases of the junction unmatched. This CDR3 spans 14 amino acids. The CDR3 sequence: CASSVDRSTDTQYF. The DNA for the CDR3 is TGTGCCAGCAGCGTGGACAGGAGCACAGATACGCAGTATTTT.

This clonotype was detected only a few times. The DNA for the CDR3 is TGCAGTGCTAGGGTCCGGGAGAATAATGAAAAACTGTTTTTT. Its translation is CSARVRENNEKLFF. The chain uses TRBV20-1 and TRBJ1-4; the D is unclear. This CDR3 region has 14 residues. Trimming shortened V by 3 bases and J by 4 bases, and 12 bases separated the two germline ends. In germline, CDR1 is DFQATT, CDR2 SNEGSKA (reference sequence).

This clonotype was counted at least ten times. V is TRBV7-8 and J is TRBJ2-4; 10 nucleotides align to TRBD1. CDR3 length equals 15 residues. Trimming took 5 bases from V and 6 from J; bases not matched to a gene: 7. Germline lookup yields CDR1 SGHVS and CDR2 FQNEAQ. CDR3 protein: CASSPFGTGANIQYF. CDR3 DNA sequence: TGTGCCAGCAGCCCCTTCGGGACAGGGGCAAACATTCAGTACTTC. Using reference TRBV7-8 and TRBJ2-4 for the parts outside the CDR3, the full variable domain is GAGVSQSPRYKVAKRGQDVALRCDPISGHVSLFWYQQALGQGPEFLTYFQNEAQLDKSGLPSDRFFAERPEGSVSTLKIQRTQQEDSAVYLCASSPFGTGANIQYFGAGTRLSVL.

The chain carries TRBV4-2 and TRBJ2-7, with 8 bases lining up with TRBD2. With 6 bases clipped from V and 5 bases from J, the junction kept 12 bases outside the gene matches. The CDR3 consists of 15 residues. The germline gives CDR1 LGHNA, CDR2 YNFKEQ. Here the CDR3 DNA reads TGTGCCAGCAGTCCTACCCGGGGGGGGACGAACGAGCAGTACTTC. The encoded protein is CASSPTRGGTNEQYF.

There are many counts of this clonotype. The gene calls are TRBV12-3 or TRBV12-4 and TRBJ1-4, with 7 positions matching TRBD1. V was pared by 5 bases and J by 5 bases, with 8 bases of the junction left unmatched. This CDR3 has 15 amino acids. DNA for the CDR3: TGTGCCAGCAGTGTCGGGACAGCGGGAAATGAAAAACTGTTTTTT. The encoded protein is CASSVGTAGNEKLFF.